This T cell receptor beta chain comes out of a study of OX40 agonist ivuxolimab in advanced cancers. With respect to the entire study: Ivuxolimab was a fully human IgG2 agonistic monoclonal antibody targeting the costimulatory receptor OX40 (CD134). Intravenous ivuxolimab was administered to patients every 2 weeks at six dose levels: 0.01, 0.1, 0.3, 1.5, 3 and 10 mg/kg. Of the approximately 50 patients in dose escalation, 19 had hepatocellular carcinoma, some 15 had melanoma, 9 had renal cell carcinoma and 9 had head and neck cancer. In the dose-escalation cohort, 82.7% of patients were male, and the mean age was approximately 60 years, with a range of about 20 to 90. Prior anti-PD-1, anti-PD-L1 or anti-CTLA-4 therapy was permitted, and checkpoint inhibitors had been received by less than 45% of dose-escalation patients. Partial responses occurred in three dose-escalation patients, of whom one had hepatocellular carcinoma and two had cutaneous melanoma. The point of sequencing TCRbeta in the periphery was to test whether ivuxolimab changed TCR sequence diversity and drove clonal T-cell expansion. The paper describes the monotherapy dose-escalation part (N of about 47 patients) of the phase I trial of ivuxolimab. The research as a whole found: Low levels of normalized T-cell clonal expansion were also seen in some nonresponding patients. After ivuxolimab, CD8+ T cells had more expanded clones than CD4+ T cells on average. At doses from 0.1 to 3.0 mg/kg, clonal expansion was seen in both CD4+ and CD8+ blood T cells between baseline and week 6. In partial responders in the 0.1-3.0 mg/kg groups, normalized peripheral clonal expansion was found to be among the lowest, especially among CD8+ T cells. The antigen specificity of the peripheral T cells that underwent clonal expansion was not determined.

Patients with a history of autoimmune disease or receiving systemic immunosuppression were excluded from the trial. Peripheral blood for TCR sequencing was collected from all dose cohorts at baseline, on cycle 4 day 1, and on cycle 7 day 1. The samples were taken from a phase I, first-in-human, multicenter, open-label dose-escalation trial of ivuxolimab. Adults with locally advanced or metastatic melanoma, renal cell, hepatocellular, or head and neck squamous cell carcinoma were enrolled in the trial. CD4+ and CD8+ T cells were sorted separately from peripheral blood before TCR sequencing. Genomic DNA was isolated from the sorted cells so that the TCRbeta CDR3 region could be sequenced. TCRbeta CDR3 regions were sequenced using the immunoSEQ Assay. Held by TCRdb, this immuneACCESS table contains in-frame sequences only and omits some clones. Under half of the omission traces to an unresolved V gene where checked; the cause of the rest is unknown. For this sample the table gives 65,000 to 75,000 clones, of which approximately 81% were detected only once. Approximately 2% of the sample comes from the top ten.

CDR1 and CDR2 are read off the germline V gene as MGHRA and YSYEKL. The germline V end is reduced by 4 bases and the J end by 6 bases; junction bases left unmatched: 9. The CDR3 measures 15 amino acids from cysteine to phenylalanine. Only CDR3 DNA is held: 45 bases, read in frame from base 1. In the case of this clone: What this receptor recognizes is not known. Base qualities are missing; no much larger clone stands one base away.

The sequence derives from an adult with an advanced solid tumor such as melanoma, head and neck, liver or kidney cancer. The rearrangement joined TRBV4-1 to TRBJ2-3; TRBD2 lines up with 8 middle nucleotides. Sequenced here: CD4+ or CD8+ T cells sorted from blood, sampled in a trial of the OX40 agonist ivuxolimab. Read as DNA, the sequence is TGCGCCAGCAGCCGTTCTCGCGGGAGGCGCGATACGCAGTATTTT. This encodes CASSRSRGRRDTQYF.